The 27 T cell receptor beta chains reported below all come from one sample, sequenced in a study of glioma-infiltrating T cells after dendritic cell vaccination. Sequenced by immunoSEQ multiplex PCR; TCRdb stores in-frame clones only, minus some. Among 90,000 to 95,000 clones listed, over 75% were seen once. The sample's time point: after dendritic cell vaccination, including at tumor progression/relapse. The starting material was blood, obtained after dendritic cell vaccination. The receptor source for this set is a human donor with glioblastoma.

This clone has just one count. The chain couples TRBV21-1 to TRBJ2-3; the table's TRBD2 call for D was not verified on the DNA. TRBV21-1 is a listed pseudogene. The CDR3 covers 18 residues. The CDR3 DNA follows: TGTGCCAGCAGCAAAGGGACTAGCGGGAGCACGCGCACAGATACGCAGTATTTT. Its protein is CASSKGTSGSTRTDTQYF.

The chain couples TRBV10-3 to TRBJ2-2; D perhaps matches TRBD2 (6 bases). CDR3 length equals 14 residues. Germline lookup yields CDR1 ENHRY and CDR2 SYGVKD. The V end lost 10 bases, the J end lost 6 bases, and 18 bases lay between the germline ends. The CDR3 sequence is CATAGTSIPGELFF. CDR3 nucleotides: TGTGCCACGGCCGGGACTTCAATCCCCGGGGAGCTGTTTTTT.

This clone was seen a few times. The genes are TRBV9 and TRBJ1-2; maybe TRBD1 (6 bases). The CDR3 sequence is 16 residues long. V was pared by 4 bases and J by 0 bases, with 16 bases between. CDR1 is SGDLS, CDR2 YYNGEE, per germline. The CDR3 nucleotides are TGTGCCAGCAGCCTCACACAGGGTTCTGCTAACTATGGCTACACCTTC. It codes for CASSLTQGSANYGYTF.

This sequence joins TRBV7-8 and TRBJ1-6; no definite D call. From germline, CDR1 is SGHVS and CDR2 FQNEAQ. The CDR3 is made up of 15 amino acids. V was clipped by 1 base and J by 9 bases, with 13 bases between them. The CDR3 nucleotides are TGTGCCAGCAGCTTAGACTCAATTGAGAGTTCACCCCTCCACTTT. Translated, it gives CASSLDSIESSPLHF.

This chain's CDR3 is CASSSVPGQGMSTEAFF. The CDR3 DNA reads TGCGCCAGCAGCTCTGTCCCGGGACAGGGAATGAGCACTGAAGCTTTCTTT. The J gene is TRBJ1-1, the V gene TRBV5-1; 9 nucleotides match TRBD1. Unmatched junction bases numbered 13, after V lost 3 bases and J lost 4 bases. CDR1 and CDR2 (germline): SGHRS, YFSETQ. The CDR3 sequence is 17 residues long.

Concerning this clone: The junction departs from germline at one end; a sequencing error may be responsible. The genes are TRBV2 and TRBJ2-1; 10 bases fit TRBD2. Looked up from germline, CDR1 is SNHLY and CDR2 is FYNNEI. This CDR3 is built from 15 residues. CDR3 DNA sequence: TGTGCCAGCCAGATGACTAGCGGGCCCTACGATGAGCAGTTCTTC. Amino acid sequence: CASQMTSGPYDEQFF.

The chain employs TRBV14 and TRBJ1-6; 8 nucleotides agree with TRBD1. Trimming took 6 bases from V and 7 from J; bases not matched to a gene: 5. The CDR3 totals 14 residues. Germline CDR1 and CDR2: SGHDN and FVKESK. DNA for the CDR3: TGTGCCAGCAGACTACAGGGGGACAATTCACCCCTCCACTTT. Its translation: CASRLQGDNSPLHF.

The chain's CDR3 is CASSVVSVANTEAFF. CDR3 sequence (DNA): TGTGCCAGCAGCGTAGTGTCTGTAGCGAACACTGAAGCTTTCTTT. The rearrangement links TRBV9 to TRBJ1-1; no definite D call. The CDR3 is 15 amino acids. The V end lost 0 bases, the J end lost 1 base, and 10 bases lay between the germline ends. The germline V gene encodes CDR1 SGDLS and CDR2 YYNGEE. Together with reference TRBV9 and TRBJ1-1, the CDR3 gives the full variable domain: DSGVTQTPKHLITATGQRVTLRCSPRSGDLSVYWYQQSLDQGLQFLIQYYNGEERAKGNILERFSAQQFPDLHSELNLSSLELGDSALYFCASSVVSVANTEAFFGQGTRLTVV.

The CDR3 loop is CASSGDSYEQYV. Written as DNA, the CDR3 is TGTGCCAGCAGTGGAGACTCCTACGAGCAGTACGTC. The chain carries TRBV2 and TRBJ2-7; D gene ambiguous. CDR1 is SNHLY, CDR2 FYNNEI, per germline. Trimming removed 4 bases at V and 0 bases at J, with 4 bases between. This CDR3 spans 12 amino acids.

The V and J genes are TRBV9 and TRBJ2-7; D is possibly TRBD1 (5 bases). The CDR3 length is 14 residues. The V end lost 3 bases, the J end lost 5 bases, and 15 bases lay between the germline ends. Germline V gene lookup returns CDR1 SGDLS and CDR2 YYNGEE. CDR3 sequence reads: CASSERTRAHEQYV. Here the CDR3 DNA reads TGTGCCAGCAGCGAAAGGACCAGGGCGCACGAGCAGTACGTC.

CDR3 sequence reads: CASLGTTPYNEQFF. The CDR3 bases are TGTGCCAGCCTCGGGACTACCCCCTACAATGAGCAGTTCTTC. The V call is TRBV6-1, the J call TRBJ2-1; 7 bases match TRBD2. Germline V gene data show CDR1 as MNHNS and CDR2 as SASEGT. V shed 8 bases, J shed 2 bases, and the junction held 6 bases outside the gene matches. This CDR3 spans 14 amino acids.

This clone was seen once. The chain combines TRBV10-3 with TRBJ1-1; TRBD1 agrees at 10 bases. Germline V gives CDR1 ENHRY, CDR2 SYGVKD. The CDR3 covers 19 residues. J lost 4 bases, V lost 2 bases, and 16 bases had no gene match. The CDR3, as DNA: TGTGCCATCAGTGAGCCAAGGTGGACAGGGGGAGGACAGGCCACTGAAGCTTTCTTT. Its protein product is CAISEPRWTGGGQATEAFF.

In this sample, this clone turned up a few times. The V call is TRBV18, the J call TRBJ2-1; 16 bases line up with TRBD2. J lost 7 bases, V lost 4 bases, and 4 bases had no gene match. The CDR3 contains 16 residues. In germline, CDR1 is KGHSH, CDR2 LQKENI. The chain's CDR3 is CASSQPGLAGGNEQFF. DNA of the CDR3: TGTGCCAGCTCACAACCGGGACTAGCGGGAGGGAATGAGCAGTTCTTC.

The chain joins TRBV29-1 to TRBJ1-2, with D possibly matching TRBD1 (5 bases). V gave up 4 bases and J gave up 3 bases, with 21 bases separating them. The CDR3 is made up of 16 amino acids. CDR1 and CDR2 (germline): SQVTM, ANQGSEA. CDR3 coding DNA: TGCAGCGTTGCCGTGGGGCCGAGCTATGGTGACTATGGCTACACCTTC. Translation: CSVAVGPSYGDYGYTF.

V is TRBV19 and J is TRBJ1-1; TRBD1 aligns across 10 bases. Germline V gives CDR1 LNHDA, CDR2 SQIVND (reference sequence). This CDR3 spans 15 amino acids. V shed 10 bases and J 1 base; nucleotides not matched to a gene: 9. CDR3 in amino acids: CATVPGQGTNTEAFF. In DNA form, the CDR3 reads TGTGCCACCGTCCCGGGACAGGGGACGAACACTGAAGCTTTCTTT.

This clone has a single count. V gene TRBV29-1 combines with J gene TRBJ2-2, with D perhaps matching TRBD1 (6 bases). With 7 bases removed from V and 2 bases from J, the gap between germline ends came to 14 bases. The CDR3 is 14 residues long. Germline values: CDR1 SQVTM, CDR2 ANQGSEA. CDR3 loop: CSAIRDTNTGELFF. In nucleotides, the CDR3 is TGCAGCGCCATCCGGGACACTAACACCGGGGAGCTGTTTTTT.

The V call is TRBV5-8, the J call TRBJ2-4, with D possibly being TRBD1 (5 bases). CDR1 is SGHTS, CDR2 YDEGEE, per germline. The CDR3 runs 13 residues. V was cut by 10 bases and J by 6 bases, with 17 bases left in between. CDR3: CACHSTATNIQYF. DNA of the CDR3: TGTGCCTGCCACTCGACAGCGACAAACATTCAGTACTTC.

The rearrangement uses TRBV30 and TRBJ1-6; D may be TRBD1 (6 bases). Trimming took 0 bases from V and 4 from J, leaving 7 bases between them. In germline, CDR1 is GTSNPN, CDR2 SVGIG (reference sequence). CDR3 length equals 14 residues. CDR3 in DNA: TGTGCCTGGAGTGTGGACAGTTATAATTCACCCCTCCACTTT. Residues: CAWSVDSYNSPLHF.

The J gene is TRBJ2-1, the V gene TRBV7-8; 7 nucleotides align to TRBD2. The CDR3 length is 16 residues. From germline, CDR1 is SGHVS and CDR2 FQNEAQ. V trimming: 4 bases; J trimming: 7 bases; junction bases outside the gene matches: 13. CDR3 DNA: TGTGCCAGCAGCTCCCTCCCTCGAGCGGGGCTGAATGAGCAGTTCTTC. Encoded protein: CASSSLPRAGLNEQFF. The whole variable domain, remainder taken from reference TRBV7-8 and TRBJ2-1, is GAGVSQSPRYKVAKRGQDVALRCDPISGHVSLFWYQQALGQGPEFLTYFQNEAQLDKSGLPSDRFFAERPEGSVSTLKIQRTQQEDSAVYLCASSSLPRAGLNEQFFGPGTRLTVL.

This clone is a singleton in its sample. The chain has TRBV2 and TRBJ2-3; 7 bases are a match to TRBD1. The V gene end was trimmed by 11 bases and the J gene end by 2 bases; junction bases not matched to a gene: 7. Germline assignment: CDR1 SNHLY and CDR2 FYNNEI. This CDR3 region has 13 residues. The CDR3 bases are TGTGCCGCCGGGGACAGATACACAGATACGCAGTATTTT. Translating gives CAAGDRYTDTQYF.

The gene calls are TRBV7-2 and TRBJ1-4; no clear D gene. The CDR3 sequence is 15 residues long. The V gene's germline CDR1 is SGHTA and CDR2 FQGNSA. Trimming stripped 2 bases from V and 0 bases from J, with 7 bases between. CDR3 protein: CASSLYRATNEKLFF. As DNA, the CDR3 is TGTGCCAGCAGCTTATACAGAGCAACTAATGAAAAACTGTTTTTT.

The rearrangement uses TRBV19 and TRBJ2-3; tentatively, D is TRBD1 (6 bases). The length of the CDR3 is 16 residues. In germline, CDR1 is LNHDA, CDR2 SQIVND (reference sequence). The V gene lost 5 bases and the J gene lost 0 bases, with 15 bases spanning the gap. The CDR3 protein is CASSVWGPLSTDTQYF. The CDR3 bases are TGTGCCAGTAGTGTGTGGGGGCCTCTTAGCACAGATACGCAGTATTTT.

This sequence joins TRBV19 and TRBJ1-1, with D possibly matching TRBD1 (6 bases). The CDR3 extends over 16 amino acids. Per the germline V gene, CDR1 is LNHDA and CDR2 is SQIVND (reference sequence). The V end was cut by 3 bases, the J end by 1 base, with 15 bases between. In nucleotides, the CDR3 is TGTGCCAGTAGTATTTCCCCTTCGACAGGGAACACTGAAGCTTTCTTT. It translates to CASSISPSTGNTEAFF.

The V gene is TRBV25-1, the J gene TRBJ1-2; D is possibly TRBD1 (6 bases). V lost 5 bases, J lost 4 bases, and 11 bases lay in between. Germline lookup yields CDR1 MGHDK and CDR2 SYGVNS. The CDR3 is made up of 13 amino acids. The CDR3 sequence: CASSPRDTYGYTF. The CDR3 DNA is TGTGCCAGCAGTCCTAGGGACACCTATGGCTACACCTTC.

The chain couples TRBV6-4 to TRBJ2-1; D might be TRBD2 (6 bases). CDR3 size: 15 residues. The V gene's germline CDR1 is MRHNA and CDR2 SNTAGT. Trimming shortened V by 5 bases and J by 3 bases, and 14 bases separated the two germline ends. CDR3 bases: TGTGCCAGCAGTCCGGGAGCGGAAAACTACAATGAGCAGTTCTTC. This sequence encodes CASSPGAENYNEQFF.

Written as DNA, the CDR3 is TGTGCCAGCAGCAATCGCTACGAGCAGTACTTC. Residues: CASSNRYEQYF. The chain joins TRBV27 to TRBJ2-5, with D hard to call. The J call is in doubt because the DNA end fits TRBJ2-7 better. This CDR3 has 11 residues. From germline, CDR1 is MNHEY and CDR2 SMNVEV (reference sequence).

The chain is built from TRBV5-4 and TRBJ2-3, with TRBD2 matching over 10 bases. V shed 3 bases and J 0 bases; nucleotides not matched to a gene: 10. The CDR3 is 18 residues long. Per germline, CDR1 SGHNT and CDR2 YYREEE (reference sequence). CDR3 region: CASSSGGLAGASTDTQYF. CDR3 sequence (DNA): TGTGCCAGCAGCTCAGGCGGTCTAGCGGGGGCTAGCACAGATACGCAGTATTTT.